This T cell receptor beta chain is from a study of neurological immune-mediated disorders. Study-level points and caveats: The expanded clones of different subjects shared no CDR3 amino acid sequences (suggesting private repertoires in all groups). There was no clinical or MRI feature that showed an association with the multiple sclerosis repertoire cluster. Patients with HTLV-1-associated myelopathy showed the most TCR clonal expansion. Those with multiple sclerosis showed the least, falling below healthy controls.

The V gene end was trimmed by 5 bases and the J gene end by 10 bases; junction bases not matched to a gene: 6. The germline CDR1 and CDR2 sequences are MGHDK and SYGVNS. This CDR3 has 13 amino acids. TCRdb re-called the 5' RACE reads with MiXCR, one entry per CDR3 protein. The sample contains approximately 59,000 distinct CDR3 sequences, 5.2% of which appear only once. The table lists this clonotype with a few counts. Its antigen is as yet unknown. This sequence was found in a human donor with multiple sclerosis. The donor label of this sample is uncertain. The rearrangement joins TRBV25-1 to TRBJ2-1; 9 positions match TRBD1. Material for sequencing was PBMCs. CDR3 protein: CASSPPTGGEQFF. Written as DNA, the CDR3 is TGTGCCAGCAGTCCTCCTACAGGGGGCGAGCAGTTCTTC.